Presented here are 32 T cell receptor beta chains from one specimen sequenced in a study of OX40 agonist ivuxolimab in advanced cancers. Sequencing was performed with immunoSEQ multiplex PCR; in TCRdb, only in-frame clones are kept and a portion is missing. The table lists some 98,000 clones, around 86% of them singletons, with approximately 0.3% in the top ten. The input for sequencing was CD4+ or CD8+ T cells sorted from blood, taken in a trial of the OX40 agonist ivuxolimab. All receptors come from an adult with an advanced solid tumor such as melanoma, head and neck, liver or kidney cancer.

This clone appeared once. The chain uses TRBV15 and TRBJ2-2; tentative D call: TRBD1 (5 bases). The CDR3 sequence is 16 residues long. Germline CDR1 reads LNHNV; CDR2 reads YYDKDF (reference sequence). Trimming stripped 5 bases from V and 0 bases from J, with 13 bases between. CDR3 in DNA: TGTGCCACCAGCGTTATGGGCAGGGCGAACACCGGGGAGCTGTTTTTT. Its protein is CATSVMGRANTGELFF. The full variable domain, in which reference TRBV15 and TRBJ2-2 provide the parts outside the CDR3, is DAMVIQNPRYQVTQFGKPVTLSCSQTLNHNVMYWYQQKSSQAPKLLFHYYDKDFNNEADTPDNFQSRRPNTSFCFLDIRSPGLGDTAMYLCATSVMGRANTGELFFGEGSRLTVL.

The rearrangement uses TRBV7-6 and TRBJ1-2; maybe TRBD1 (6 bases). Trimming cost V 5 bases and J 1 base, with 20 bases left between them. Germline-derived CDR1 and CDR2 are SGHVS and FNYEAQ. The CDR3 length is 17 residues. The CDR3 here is CASSPPRGGMSNYGYTF. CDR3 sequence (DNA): TGTGCCAGCAGCCCACCGAGGGGGGGTATGAGTAACTATGGCTACACCTTC.

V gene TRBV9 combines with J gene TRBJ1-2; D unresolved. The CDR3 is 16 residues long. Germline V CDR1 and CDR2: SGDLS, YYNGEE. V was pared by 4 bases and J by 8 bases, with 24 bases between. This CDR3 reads CASSPSGRRTQGGYTF. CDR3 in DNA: TGTGCCAGCAGCCCGAGTGGTCGCAGAACGCAAGGAGGCTACACCTTC.

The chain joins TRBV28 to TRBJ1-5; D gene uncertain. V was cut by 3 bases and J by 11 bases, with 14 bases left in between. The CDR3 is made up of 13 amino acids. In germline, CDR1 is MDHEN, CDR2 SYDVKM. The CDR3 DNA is TGTGCCAGCAGTTTTATCGGAGCCCCGGCCCAGCATTTT. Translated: CASSFIGAPAQHF.

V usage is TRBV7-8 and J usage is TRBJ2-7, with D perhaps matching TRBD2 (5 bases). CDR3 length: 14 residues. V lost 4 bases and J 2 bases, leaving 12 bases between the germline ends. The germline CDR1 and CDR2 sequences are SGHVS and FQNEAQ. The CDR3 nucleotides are TGTGCCAGCAGCTCTACTAGTCGGACCTACGAGCAGTACTTC. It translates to CASSSTSRTYEQYF.

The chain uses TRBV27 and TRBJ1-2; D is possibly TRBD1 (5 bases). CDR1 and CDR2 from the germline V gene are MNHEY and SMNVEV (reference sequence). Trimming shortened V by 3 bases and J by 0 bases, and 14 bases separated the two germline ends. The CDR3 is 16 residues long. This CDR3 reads CASSFSWRQTNYGYTF. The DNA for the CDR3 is TGTGCCAGCAGTTTCAGTTGGAGACAGACTAACTATGGCTACACCTTC.

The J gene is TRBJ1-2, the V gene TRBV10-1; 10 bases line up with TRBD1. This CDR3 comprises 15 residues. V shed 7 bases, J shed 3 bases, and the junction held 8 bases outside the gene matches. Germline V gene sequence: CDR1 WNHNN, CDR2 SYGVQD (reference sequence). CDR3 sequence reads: CASTPGQGFHYGYTF. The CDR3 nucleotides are TGCGCCAGCACCCCGGGACAGGGGTTTCACTATGGCTACACCTTC.

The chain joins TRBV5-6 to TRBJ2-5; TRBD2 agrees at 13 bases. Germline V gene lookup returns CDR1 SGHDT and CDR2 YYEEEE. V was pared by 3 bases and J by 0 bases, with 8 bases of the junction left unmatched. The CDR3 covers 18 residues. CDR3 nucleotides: TGTGCCAGCAGCTACAAGAACGGACTAGCGGGGGACCAAGAGACCCAGTACTTC. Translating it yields CASSYKNGLAGDQETQYF.

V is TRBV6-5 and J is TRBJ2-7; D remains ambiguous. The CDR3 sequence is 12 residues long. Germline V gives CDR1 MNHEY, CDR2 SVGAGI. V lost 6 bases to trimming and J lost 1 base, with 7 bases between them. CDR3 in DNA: TGTGCCAGCAGGGACGGTTCCTACGAGCAGTACTTC. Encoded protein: CASRDGSYEQYF.

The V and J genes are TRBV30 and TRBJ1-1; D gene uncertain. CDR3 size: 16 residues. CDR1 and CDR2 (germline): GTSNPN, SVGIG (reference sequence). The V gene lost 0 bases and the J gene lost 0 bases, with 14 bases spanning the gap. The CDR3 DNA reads TGTGCCTGGAGTGTACGGGCGGCAGCCATGAACACTGAAGCTTTCTTT. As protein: CAWSVRAAAMNTEAFF.

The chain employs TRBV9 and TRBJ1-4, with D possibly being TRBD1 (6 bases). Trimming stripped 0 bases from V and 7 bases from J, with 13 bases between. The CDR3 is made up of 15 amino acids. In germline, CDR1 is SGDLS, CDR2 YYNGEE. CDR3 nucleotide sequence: TGTGCCAGCAGCGTAGGAACAGGGAAAGGTGAAAAACTGTTTTTT. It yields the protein CASSVGTGKGEKLFF. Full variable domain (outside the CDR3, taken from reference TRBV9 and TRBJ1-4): DSGVTQTPKHLITATGQRVTLRCSPRSGDLSVYWYQQSLDQGLQFLIQYYNGEERAKGNILERFSAQQFPDLHSELNLSSLELGDSALYFCASSVGTGKGEKLFFGSGTQLSVL.

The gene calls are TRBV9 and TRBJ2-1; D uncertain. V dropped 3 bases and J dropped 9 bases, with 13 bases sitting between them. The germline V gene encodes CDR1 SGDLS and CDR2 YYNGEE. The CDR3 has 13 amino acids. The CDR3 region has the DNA TGTGCCAGCAGCGGAGGCACGGTAGGTGAGCAGTTCTTC. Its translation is CASSGGTVGEQFF.

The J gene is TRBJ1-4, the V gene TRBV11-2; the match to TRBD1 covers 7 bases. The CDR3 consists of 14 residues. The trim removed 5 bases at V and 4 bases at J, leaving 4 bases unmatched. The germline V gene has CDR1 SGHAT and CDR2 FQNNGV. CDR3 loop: CASSGGQNNEKLFF. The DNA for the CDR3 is TGTGCCAGCAGCGGGGGACAGAATAATGAAAAACTGTTTTTT. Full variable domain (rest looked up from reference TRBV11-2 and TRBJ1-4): EAGVAQSPRYKIIEKRQSVAFWCNPISGHATLYWYQQILGQGPKLLIQFQNNGVVDDSQLPKDRFSAERLKGVDSTLKIQPAKLEDSAVYLCASSGGQNNEKLFFGSGTQLSVL.

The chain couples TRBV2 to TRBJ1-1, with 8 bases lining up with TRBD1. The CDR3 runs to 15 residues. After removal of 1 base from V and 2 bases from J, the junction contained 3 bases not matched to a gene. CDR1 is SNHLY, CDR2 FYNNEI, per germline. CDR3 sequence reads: CASSEGQGINTEAFF. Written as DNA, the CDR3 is TGTGCCAGCAGTGAAGGACAGGGGATTAACACTGAAGCTTTCTTT.

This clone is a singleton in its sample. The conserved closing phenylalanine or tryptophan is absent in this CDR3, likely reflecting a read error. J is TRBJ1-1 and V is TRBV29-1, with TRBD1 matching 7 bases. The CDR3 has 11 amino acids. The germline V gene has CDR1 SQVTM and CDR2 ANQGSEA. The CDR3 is CSIQGNTEAFV. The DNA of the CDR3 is TGCAGCATACAGGGGAACACTGAGGCTTTCGTT.

In DNA form, the CDR3 reads TGCGCCAGCAGCCAAGGTCGGGGCGAACACCAAGAGACCCAGTACTTC. Translating it yields CASSQGRGEHQETQYF. This rearrangement joins TRBV4-3 to TRBJ2-5, with D possibly called TRBD1 or TRBD2 (5 bases each). The V and J ends lost 1 base and 0 bases respectively, with 12 bases between them. Germline lookup yields CDR1 LGHNA and CDR2 YSLEER. There are 16 residues in the CDR3.

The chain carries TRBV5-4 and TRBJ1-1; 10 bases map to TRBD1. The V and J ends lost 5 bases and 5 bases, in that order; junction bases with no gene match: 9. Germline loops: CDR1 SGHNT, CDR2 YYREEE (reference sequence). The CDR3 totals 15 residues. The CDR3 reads CASRYTGTGETEAFF. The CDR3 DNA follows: TGTGCCAGCAGGTACACCGGGACAGGGGAAACTGAAGCTTTCTTT. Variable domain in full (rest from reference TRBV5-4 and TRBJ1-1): ETGVTQSPTHLIKTRGQQVTLRCSSQSGHNTVSWYQQALGQGPQFIFQYYREEENGRGNFPPRFSGLQFPNYSSELNVNALELDDSALYLCASRYTGTGETEAFFGQGTRLTVV.

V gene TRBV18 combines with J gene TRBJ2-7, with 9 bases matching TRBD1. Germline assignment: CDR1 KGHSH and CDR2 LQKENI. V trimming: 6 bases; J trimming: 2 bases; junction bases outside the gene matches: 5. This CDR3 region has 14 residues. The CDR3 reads CASSLGQGPYEQYF. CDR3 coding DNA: TGTGCCAGCTCCCTGGGACAGGGCCCCTACGAGCAGTACTTC.

The CDR3 bases are TGCAGTGCGACGGACCTCAATGAGCAGTTCTTC. Its translation is CSATDLNEQFF. V usage is TRBV20-1 and J usage is TRBJ2-1; the D is unclear. Per germline, CDR1 DFQATT and CDR2 SNEGSKA (reference sequence). V was pared by 6 bases and J by 6 bases, with 9 bases between. This CDR3 region has 11 residues.

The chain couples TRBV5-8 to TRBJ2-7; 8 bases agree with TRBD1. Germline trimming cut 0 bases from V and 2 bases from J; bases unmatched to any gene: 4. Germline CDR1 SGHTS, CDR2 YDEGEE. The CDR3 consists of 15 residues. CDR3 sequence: CASSLGTGFTYEQYF. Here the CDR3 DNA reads TGTGCCAGCAGCTTGGGGACAGGGTTTACCTACGAGCAGTACTTC.

The CDR3 DNA reads TGTGCCAGCAGCTTAGAGCGGGGCACAGATACGCAGTATTTT. As protein: CASSLERGTDTQYF. The rearrangement uses TRBV7-9 and TRBJ2-3, with a weak D call TRBD2 (6 bases). This CDR3 has 14 amino acids. Germline V lookup: CDR1 SEHNR, CDR2 FQNEAQ (reference sequence). The germline V and J ends were trimmed by 1 base and 1 base, with 6 bases remaining between them.

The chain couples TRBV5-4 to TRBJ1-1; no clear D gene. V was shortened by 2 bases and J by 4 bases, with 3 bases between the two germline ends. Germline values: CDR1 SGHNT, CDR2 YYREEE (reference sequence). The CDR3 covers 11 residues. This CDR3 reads CASSFGTEAFF. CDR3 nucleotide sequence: TGTGCCAGCAGCTTTGGCACTGAAGCTTTCTTT.

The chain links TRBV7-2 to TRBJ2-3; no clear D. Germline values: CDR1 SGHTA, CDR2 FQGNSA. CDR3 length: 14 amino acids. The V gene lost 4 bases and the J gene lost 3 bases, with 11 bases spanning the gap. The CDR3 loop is CASSSDSSTDTQYF. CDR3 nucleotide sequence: TGTGCCAGCAGCTCCGACTCCTCTACAGATACGCAGTATTTT.

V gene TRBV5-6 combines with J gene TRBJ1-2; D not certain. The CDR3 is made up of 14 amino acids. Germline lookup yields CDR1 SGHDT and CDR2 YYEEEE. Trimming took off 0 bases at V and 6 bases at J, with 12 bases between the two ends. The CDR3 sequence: CASSLEPRINGYTF. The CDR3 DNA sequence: TGTGCCAGCAGCTTGGAACCCCGAATCAATGGCTACACCTTC. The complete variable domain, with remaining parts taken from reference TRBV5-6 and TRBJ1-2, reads DAGVTQSPTHLIKTRGQQVTLRCSPKSGHDTVSWYQQALGQGPQFIFQYYEEEERQRGNFPDRFSGHQFPNYSSELNVNALLLGDSALYLCASSLEPRINGYTFGSGTRLTVV.

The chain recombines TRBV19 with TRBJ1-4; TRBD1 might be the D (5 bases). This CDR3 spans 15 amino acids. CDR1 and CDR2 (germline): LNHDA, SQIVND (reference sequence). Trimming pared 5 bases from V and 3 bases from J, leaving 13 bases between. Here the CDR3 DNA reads TGTGCCAGTAGTGTCGGGGGGACTTCTAATGAAAAACTGTTTTTT. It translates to CASSVGGTSNEKLFF.

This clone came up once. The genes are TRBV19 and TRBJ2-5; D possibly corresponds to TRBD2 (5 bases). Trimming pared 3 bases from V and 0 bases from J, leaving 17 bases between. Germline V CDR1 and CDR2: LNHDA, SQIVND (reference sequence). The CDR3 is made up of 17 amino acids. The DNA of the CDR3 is TGTGCCAGTAGTATTTGGACCCAAACGGGGTACCAAGAGACCCAGTACTTC. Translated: CASSIWTQTGYQETQYF.

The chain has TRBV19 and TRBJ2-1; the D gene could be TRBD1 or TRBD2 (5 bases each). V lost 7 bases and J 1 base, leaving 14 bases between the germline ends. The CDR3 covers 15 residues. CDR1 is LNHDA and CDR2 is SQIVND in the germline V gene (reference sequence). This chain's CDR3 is CASTRRAGSYNEQFF. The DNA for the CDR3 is TGTGCCAGTACCCGGCGGGCAGGGTCCTACAATGAGCAGTTCTTC.

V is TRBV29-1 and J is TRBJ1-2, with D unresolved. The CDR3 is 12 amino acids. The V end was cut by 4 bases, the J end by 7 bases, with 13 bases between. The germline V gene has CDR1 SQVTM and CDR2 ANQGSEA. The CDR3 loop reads CSVALNNGGYTF. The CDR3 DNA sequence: TGCAGCGTTGCCCTGAATAACGGTGGCTACACCTTC.

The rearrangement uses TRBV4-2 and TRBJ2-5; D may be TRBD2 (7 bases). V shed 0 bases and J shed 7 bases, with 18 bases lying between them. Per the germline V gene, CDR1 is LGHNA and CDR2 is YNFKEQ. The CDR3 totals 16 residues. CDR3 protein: CASSQESGGLSGTQYF. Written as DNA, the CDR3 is TGTGCCAGCAGCCAAGAATCGGGGGGCCTATCCGGGACCCAGTACTTC.

CDR3 sequence: CASSLGGSSYNSPLHF. The CDR3 nucleotides are TGTGCCAGCAGCTTAGGAGGTAGCTCCTATAATTCACCCCTCCACTTT. The chain has TRBV5-8 and TRBJ1-6; D not resolved. The V end was cut by 2 bases, the J end by 0 bases, with 9 bases between. Germline V gene lookup returns CDR1 SGHTS and CDR2 YDEGEE. This CDR3 spans 16 amino acids. Complete variable domain (other parts from reference TRBV5-8 and TRBJ1-6): EAGVTQSPTHLIKTRGQQATLRCSPISGHTSVYWYQQALGLGLQFLLWYDEGEERNRGNFPPRFSGRQFPNYSSELNVNALELEDSALYLCASSLGGSSYNSPLHFGNGTRLTVT.

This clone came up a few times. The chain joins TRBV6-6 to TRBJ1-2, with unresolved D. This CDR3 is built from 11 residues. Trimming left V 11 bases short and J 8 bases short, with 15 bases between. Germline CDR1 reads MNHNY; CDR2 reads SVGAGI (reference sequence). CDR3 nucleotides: TGTGCCCTTCTCGGTCCCAAGGGCTACACCTTC. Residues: CALLGPKGYTF.

The CDR3 here is CASSPSRMGLQETQYF. As DNA, the CDR3 is TGTGCCAGCTCACCGAGCAGGATGGGACTGCAAGAGACCCAGTACTTC. V gene TRBV18 combines with J gene TRBJ2-5; D perhaps matches TRBD2 (6 bases). CDR3 length equals 16 residues. V lost 3 bases and J 2 bases, leaving 16 bases between the germline ends. The germline V gene encodes CDR1 KGHSH and CDR2 LQKENI. Combining the CDR3 with reference TRBV18 and TRBJ2-5 gives the whole variable domain NAGVMQNPRHLVRRRGQEARLRCSPMKGHSHVYWYRQLPEEGLKFMVYLQKENIIDESGMPKERFSAEFPKEGPSILRIQQVVRGDSAAYFCASSPSRMGLQETQYFGPGTRLLVL.